Presented here are 12 T cell receptor beta chains from one specimen sequenced in a study of prognosis after radiotherapy for stage I lung cancer. Genomic DNA was subjected to two-round multiplex PCR for amplification of TCR beta CDR3. First-round PCR used primers specific to each TRBV and TRBJ gene. One entry per CDR3 protein results from TCRdb running MiXCR on the multiplex PCR reads. Of about 13,000 distinct CDR3 sequences listed, approximately 47% are singletons. Material: PBMCs, obtained before or after stereotactic body radiation therapy (not recorded which). Source of these receptors: a donor aged 50 or older with non-small cell lung cancer.

This clonotype came up many times. The chain's CDR3 is CASSLSPLRGTRISDTEAFF. In nucleotides, the CDR3 is TGTGCCAGCAGTTTATCTCCGTTGAGGGGGACACGAATATCGGACACTGAAGCTTTCTTT. This chain uses TRBV27 with TRBJ1-1, with D tentatively TRBD1 (6 bases). The germline CDR1 and CDR2 sequences are MNHEY and SMNVEV (reference sequence). The CDR3 is made up of 20 amino acids. V lost 0 bases and J lost 3, with 26 bases in between.

CDR3 loop: CAWSAGGNTEAFF. The CDR3, as DNA: TGTGCCTGGAGTGCAGGGGGAAACACTGAAGCTTTCTTT. The gene calls are TRBV30 and TRBJ1-1; 7 bases align to TRBD1. V was pared by 1 base and J by 2 bases, with 1 base of the junction left unmatched. The CDR3 totals 13 residues. The germline V gene has CDR1 GTSNPN and CDR2 SVGIG (reference sequence). Based on the CDR3 plus reference TRBV30 and TRBJ1-1, the full variable domain is SQTIHQWPATLVQPVGSPLSLECTVEGTSNPNLYWYRQAAGRGLQLLFYSVGIGQISSEVPQNLSASRPQDRQFILSSKKLLLSDSGFYLCAWSAGGNTEAFFGQGTRLTVV.

Judged by abundance, this clonotype is medium-sized. This chain joins TRBV20-1 and TRBJ2-2, with 10 positions matching TRBD2. The CDR3 loop spans 15 amino acids. The germline CDR1 and CDR2 sequences are DFQATT and SNEGSKA (reference sequence). With V trimmed by 2 bases and J by 3 bases, 3 bases remained unmatched. CDR3 nucleotides: TGCAGTGCTAGAAGCCTAGCGGGAGACACCGGGGAGCTGTTTTTT. Residues: CSARSLAGDTGELFF.

This clonotype was recorded at least ten times. The chain uses TRBV5-4 and TRBJ2-1, with D maybe TRBD2 (5 bases). The germline V gene has CDR1 SGHNT and CDR2 YYREEE (reference sequence). The CDR3 totals 12 residues. Trimming removed 2 bases at V and 9 bases at J, with 9 bases between. The CDR3 region is CASSFREGEQFF. In DNA, the CDR3 is TGTGCCAGCAGCTTCCGGGAAGGTGAGCAGTTCTTC. Filled out from reference TRBV5-4 and TRBJ2-1, the complete variable domain reads ETGVTQSPTHLIKTRGQQVTLRCSSQSGHNTVSWYQQALGQGPQFIFQYYREEENGRGNFPPRFSGLQFPNYSSELNVNALELDDSALYLCASSFREGEQFFGPGTRLTVL.

The chain uses TRBV11-1 and TRBJ1-4; 7 nucleotides line up with TRBD1. In germline, CDR1 is SGHAT, CDR2 FQDESV (reference sequence). The junction had 9 bases not matched to a gene; V was cut back by 5 bases and J by 6 bases. The CDR3 contains 15 residues. In nucleotides, the CDR3 is TGTGCCAGCAGCGTGACAGGGAACGGGGATGAAAAACTGTTTTTT. As protein: CASSVTGNGDEKLFF.

This clonotype qualifies as medium-sized. The CDR3 DNA reads TGTGCCAGCAGCCGAAGCGGGGGTAGCGGGAGGTCCTACGAGCAGTACTTC. It translates to CASSRSGGSGRSYEQYF. The rearrangement uses TRBV7-2 and TRBJ2-7; 10 bases align to TRBD2. Germline loops: CDR1 SGHTA, CDR2 FQGNSA. With V trimmed by 5 bases and J by 1 base, 11 bases remained unmatched. This CDR3 is built from 17 residues.

Regarding this clonotype: Sequence at one end of the junction differs from germline and may be a read error. The rearrangement uses TRBV12-3 or TRBV12-4 and TRBJ2-1; a weak D match, TRBD2 (5 bases). There are 11 residues in the CDR3. This CDR3 reads CASSQRERRIF. CDR3 bases: TGTGCCAGCAGTCAAAGAGAGCGGCGAATCTTC.

This clonotype has just one count. The chain has TRBV14 and TRBJ2-3; D remains unclear. The CDR3 consists of 11 residues. V dropped 2 bases and J dropped 12 bases, with 9 bases sitting between them. Germline loops: CDR1 SGHDN, CDR2 FVKESK. The CDR3 region has the DNA TGTGCCAGCAGCCAATCTGGTACCCAGTATTTT. It specifies CASSQSGTQYF.

This clonotype was seen only once. This chain joins TRBV12-3 or TRBV12-4 and TRBJ2-1, with 12 nucleotides matching TRBD2. Trimming removed 6 bases from V and 8 bases from J; junction bases left unmatched: 8. The length of the CDR3 is 15 residues. The CDR3, as DNA: TGTGCCAGCAGCCCACCAACTAGCGGGAGGCATGAGCAGTTCTTC. Translating gives CASSPPTSGRHEQFF.

The chain is built from TRBV6-2 or TRBV6-3 and TRBJ1-3; D gene ambiguous. CDR3 length: 12 amino acids. The germline CDR1 and CDR2 sequences are MNHEY and SVGEGT. Trimming stripped 6 bases from V and 1 base from J, with 4 bases between. In nucleotides, the CDR3 is TGTGCCAGCAGACCTTCTGGAAACACCATATATTTT. Amino acids: CASRPSGNTIYF.

This clonotype has at least ten counts. The J gene is TRBJ2-1, the V gene TRBV4-1, with 12 bases aligning to TRBD2. J gave up 15 bases and V 0 bases, and 9 bases lay outside the gene matches. Germline values: CDR1 MGHRA, CDR2 YSYEKL. This CDR3 region has 15 residues. The CDR3 DNA reads as TGCGCCAGCAGCCAAGATCAGGGGAGACTAGCGGGAGTGTTCTTC. Amino acid sequence: CASSQDQGRLAGVFF.

This clonotype was seen ten or more times. V is TRBV5-4 and J is TRBJ2-1; 9 nucleotides line up with TRBD2. The CDR3 is 16 amino acids. The germline gives CDR1 SGHNT, CDR2 YYREEE (reference sequence). V dropped 4 bases and J dropped 2; count of bases not matched to a gene: 7. The CDR3 nucleotides are TGTGCCAGCAGCGGGTGGGCTAGCGGGACCTACAATGAGCAGTTCTTC. Its translation: CASSGWASGTYNEQFF.